Listed below are T cell receptor beta chains from one sample, sequenced in a study of T cells expressing NK-cell markers. TCRdb re-called the 5' RACE reads, yielding one record per CDR3 amino acid sequence without DNA. The table for this sample gives about 460,000 distinct CDR3 sequences. Material: blood T cells: a sorted CD56 or NKG2C T cell subset, CD4+ or CD8+ T cells, or bulk PBMC T cells (not recorded which). These receptors all come from a woman aged 45-65 years in good health. Both conserved end residues are part of each CDR3. Each record gives: J gene, V gene, CDR3 protein.

j_gene: TRBJ1-2
v_gene: TRBV29-1
CDR3aa: CSVGGQPSSYGYTF

j_gene: TRBJ2-7
v_gene: TRBV5-1
CDR3aa: CASSLPGSGSEQYF

j_gene: TRBJ2-5
v_gene: TRBV18
CDR3aa: CASSPLLAIQETQYF

j_gene: TRBJ1-1
v_gene: TRBV25-1
CDR3aa: CASSEYHRDTEAFF

j_gene: TRBJ2-1
v_gene: TRBV18
CDR3aa: CASSLTSGGRLGEQFF

j_gene: TRBJ1-2
v_gene: TRBV12-3/TRBV12-4
CDR3aa: CASSPSKRAYGYTF

j_gene: TRBJ2-2
v_gene: TRBV5-5
CDR3aa: CASSLAVVGLNTGELFF

j_gene: TRBJ2-1
v_gene: TRBV11-3
CDR3aa: CASSSLGLAVAAYNEQFF

j_gene: TRBJ2-2
v_gene: TRBV27
CDR3aa: CASSLSEGLLTGELFF

j_gene: TRBJ2-7
v_gene: TRBV6-2/TRBV6-3
CDR3aa: CASQGLWEQYF

j_gene: TRBJ2-1
v_gene: TRBV12-3/TRBV12-4
CDR3aa: CASSFLSLGTGSHNEQFF

j_gene: TRBJ2-1
v_gene: TRBV5-1
CDR3aa: CASSTGLGNEQFF

j_gene: TRBJ2-7
v_gene: TRBV5-6
CDR3aa: CASSFQQGAAYEQYF

j_gene: TRBJ2-7
v_gene: TRBV5-1
CDR3aa: CASRREPSPGEQYF

j_gene: TRBJ1-1
v_gene: TRBV12-3/TRBV12-4
CDR3aa: CASSPWTGGRNTEAFF

j_gene: TRBJ2-1
v_gene: TRBV4-1
CDR3aa: CASSQEGPRGNEQFF

j_gene: TRBJ2-2
v_gene: TRBV5-1
CDR3aa: CASSPKTSGRAVTGELFF

j_gene: TRBJ2-2
v_gene: TRBV24-1
CDR3aa: CATSTSRDGVFRELFF

j_gene: TRBJ2-1
v_gene: TRBV20-1
CDR3aa: CSAISTLAGSEQFF

j_gene: TRBJ2-5
v_gene: TRBV6-5
CDR3aa: CASSLGLALQTQYF

j_gene: TRBJ2-5
v_gene: TRBV9
CDR3aa: CASSGAIAGGPETQYF

j_gene: TRBJ1-1
v_gene: TRBV5-1
CDR3aa: CASSLRGGGGTEAFF

j_gene: TRBJ1-2
v_gene: TRBV29-1
CDR3aa: CSVEDLGQNYGYTF

j_gene: TRBJ2-3
v_gene: TRBV12-3/TRBV12-4
CDR3aa: CASSLTGREWDDTQYF

j_gene: TRBJ2-2
v_gene: TRBV11-2
CDR3aa: CASSLFAKNTGELFF

j_gene: TRBJ2-1
v_gene: TRBV20-1
CDR3aa: CSAPFLRDRVDNEQFF

j_gene: TRBJ2-5
v_gene: TRBV12-3/TRBV12-4
CDR3aa: CASTPGGDGQETQYF

j_gene: TRBJ1-2
v_gene: TRBV12-3/TRBV12-4
CDR3aa: CASSPSGQGYGYTF

j_gene: TRBJ2-1
v_gene: TRBV4-1
CDR3aa: CASSQDTRSNEQFF

j_gene: TRBJ2-5
v_gene: TRBV2
CDR3aa: CASTGRLVETQYF

j_gene: TRBJ1-2
v_gene: TRBV18
CDR3aa: CASSLRQDSYGYTF

j_gene: TRBJ2-1
v_gene: TRBV6-2/TRBV6-3
CDR3aa: CASRFDRGSSYNEQFF

j_gene: TRBJ2-1
v_gene: TRBV10-3
CDR3aa: CATDPTGNNEQFF

j_gene: TRBJ2-3
v_gene: TRBV12-3/TRBV12-4
CDR3aa: CASSPVRGTDTQYF

j_gene: TRBJ2-7
v_gene: TRBV10-3
CDR3aa: CAIGRPSGEQYF

j_gene: TRBJ2-3
v_gene: TRBV27
CDR3aa: CASSLFGGTTIDTQYF

j_gene: TRBJ2-7
v_gene: TRBV2
CDR3aa: CASSDQAKSGYEQYF

j_gene: TRBJ2-1
v_gene: TRBV11-1
CDR3aa: CASSSKRGPSSYNEQFF

j_gene: TRBJ1-1
v_gene: TRBV3-1
CDR3aa: CASSHRLVVAEAFF

j_gene: TRBJ1-5
v_gene: TRBV7-2
CDR3aa: CASSPSGGLQPQHF

j_gene: TRBJ2-2
v_gene: TRBV30
CDR3aa: CAGQGNDIGELFF

j_gene: TRBJ2-1
v_gene: TRBV24-1
CDR3aa: CATSTIAGGPKDEQFF

j_gene: TRBJ1-3
v_gene: TRBV29-1
CDR3aa: CSVDPGSSGNTIYF

j_gene: TRBJ2-5
v_gene: TRBV20-1
CDR3aa: CSALREQETQYF

j_gene: TRBJ1-6
v_gene: TRBV5-4
CDR3aa: CASSLEQGRSSPLHF

j_gene: TRBJ1-4
v_gene: TRBV11-2
CDR3aa: CASSRRGLATNEKLFF

j_gene: TRBJ1-2
v_gene: TRBV7-6
CDR3aa: CASRSTRGRVDYGYTF

j_gene: TRBJ2-1
v_gene: TRBV19
CDR3aa: CASSMRSHEQFF

j_gene: TRBJ2-1
v_gene: TRBV11-2
CDR3aa: CASSLGVAKTNEQFF

j_gene: TRBJ1-5
v_gene: TRBV12-3/TRBV12-4
CDR3aa: CASSRGQGDYQPQHF

j_gene: TRBJ2-5
v_gene: TRBV20-1
CDR3aa: CSASPFPAGPGETQYF

j_gene: TRBJ2-1
v_gene: TRBV2
CDR3aa: CASSEEMASNEQFF

j_gene: TRBJ2-4
v_gene: TRBV6-1
CDR3aa: CASSRDRGAKNIQYF

j_gene: TRBJ2-5
v_gene: TRBV5-6
CDR3aa: CASSLWGVETQYF

j_gene: TRBJ2-3
v_gene: TRBV9
CDR3aa: CASSVGPAGDTQYF

j_gene: TRBJ2-1
v_gene: TRBV14
CDR3aa: CASSQDLVPRDYNEQFF

j_gene: TRBJ2-5
v_gene: TRBV9
CDR3aa: CASSVGLIQETQYF